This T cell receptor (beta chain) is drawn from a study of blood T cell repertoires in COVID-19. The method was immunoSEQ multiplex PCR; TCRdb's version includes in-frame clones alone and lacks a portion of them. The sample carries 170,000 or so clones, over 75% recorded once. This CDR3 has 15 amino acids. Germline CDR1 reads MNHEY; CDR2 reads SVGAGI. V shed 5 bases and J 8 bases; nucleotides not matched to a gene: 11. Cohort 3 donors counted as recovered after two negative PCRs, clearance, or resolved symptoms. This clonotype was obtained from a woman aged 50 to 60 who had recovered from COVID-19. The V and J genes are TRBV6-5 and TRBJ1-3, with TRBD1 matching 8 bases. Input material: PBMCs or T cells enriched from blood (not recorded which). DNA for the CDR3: TGTGCCAGCAGTCCGACCAGGGGGCGGATATACACCATATATTTT. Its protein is CASSPTRGRIYTIYF.